The T cell receptor beta chain described here comes from a study of control samples from healthy donors and cancer patients. Here immunoSEQ multiplex PCR was the method, and the copy in TCRdb shows in-frame clones only, minus some. The sample shows some 210,000 clones, around 90% of them seen only once. The ends were cut back, 7 bases at V and 2 bases at J, with 12 bases in the middle. This CDR3 is built from 13 residues. Germline CDR1 is ENHRY and CDR2 is SYGVKD. The receptor was isolated from a man aged 30-40 years in good health. The sample taken for sequencing was blood. The V and J genes are TRBV10-3 and TRBJ2-7, with a possible D match to TRBD2 (5 bases). DNA for the CDR3: TGTGCCATCAAGAAAGCGGAGCCCTACGAGCAGTACTTC. Its translation: CAIKKAEPYEQYF.